This TCR beta chain emerged from a study of T-cell memory formation after mild COVID-19. With 6 bases clipped from V and 5 bases from J, the junction kept 8 bases outside the gene matches. The CDR3 has 13 amino acids. Looked up from germline, CDR1 is DFQATT and CDR2 is SNEGSKA (reference sequence). This clonotype has a single count. TCRdb passed the 5' RACE reads through MiXCR, listing each CDR3 protein once. Found here are about 270,000 distinct CDR3 sequences, roughly 17% of them singletons; the top ten hold 23%. This sequence originates from a man between 18 and 35 years old who had mild COVID-19 (a few samples of this study predate the infection). Cell type and time point are not known. Sequenced sample: PBMCs or a T cell subset sorted from them (not recorded which). The chain is built from TRBV20-1 and TRBJ2-5, with TRBD2 matching over 8 bases. Written as DNA, the CDR3 is TGCAGTGCGTCGGGGGGGCCCCGCGAGACCCAGTACTTC. Protein: CSASGGPRETQYF.